Shown below are 23 T cell receptor beta chains from a single sample sequenced in a study of blood T cell repertoires in COVID-19. Method: immunoSEQ multiplex PCR; TCRdb's copy keeps in-frame clones and lacks some. Altogether approximately 210,000 clones are present, around four fifths being singletons, with the ten largest covering around 21%. Sequenced sample: peripheral blood. The origin of the receptors is a human donor in a cohort sampled during active COVID-19.

The J gene is TRBJ2-7, the V gene TRBV5-1, with TRBD2 identical over 16 bases. J gave up 3 bases and V 0 bases, and 3 bases lay outside the gene matches. CDR3 length: 17 residues. CDR1 and CDR2 (germline): SGHRS, YFSETQ. CDR3 sequence: CASSLAGLAGGIYEQYF. CDR3 coding DNA: TGCGCCAGCAGCTTGGCGGGACTAGCGGGAGGGATCTACGAGCAGTACTTC.

The chain uses TRBV18 and TRBJ2-5; D is ambiguous. V shed 2 bases and J shed 4 bases, with 14 bases lying between them. CDR1 and CDR2 from the germline V gene are KGHSH and LQKENI. This CDR3 is 15 amino acids long. This CDR3 is CASSPDSRIRETQYF. CDR3 sequence (DNA): TGTGCCAGCTCACCAGATTCGAGAATTCGAGAGACCCAGTACTTC.

This clone was seen a few times. The V gene is TRBV10-3, the J gene TRBJ1-3; a possible D gene is TRBD1 (5 bases). The V gene's germline CDR1 is ENHRY and CDR2 SYGVKD. This CDR3 comprises 12 residues. V was shortened by 7 bases and J by 6 bases, with 10 bases between the two germline ends. Here the CDR3 DNA reads TGTGCCATCAAGGGGTTTGAAAACACCATATATTTT. Its translation: CAIKGFENTIYF.

The chain recombines TRBV18 with TRBJ1-5; 9 bases line up with TRBD1. Germline assignment: CDR1 KGHSH and CDR2 LQKENI. CDR3 length: 17 residues. Germline trimming cut 3 bases from V and 7 bases from J; bases unmatched to any gene: 13. CDR3 region: CASSPGLGQGSSQPQHF. As DNA, the CDR3 is TGTGCCAGCTCACCCGGACTGGGACAGGGATCTTCCCAGCCCCAGCATTTT.

The V call is TRBV28, the J call TRBJ2-3; 7 bases line up with TRBD2. The trim removed 3 bases at V and 9 bases at J, leaving 3 bases unmatched. CDR3 length: 12 amino acids. CDR1 and CDR2 (germline): MDHEN, SYDVKM. Here the CDR3 DNA reads TGTGCCAGCAGTTTCGCGCGGGAGACGCAGTATTTT. Amino acid sequence: CASSFARETQYF.

This clone was detected only once. The V and J genes are TRBV5-1 and TRBJ2-3; 10 nucleotides match TRBD2. The V gene's germline CDR1 is SGHRS and CDR2 YFSETQ. The V segment lost 3 bases and the J segment 4 bases; nucleotides outside the gene matches: 2. The CDR3 loop spans 14 amino acids. CDR3 sequence: CASSSGTSADTQYF. The DNA for the CDR3 is TGCGCCAGCAGCTCCGGGACTAGCGCAGATACGCAGTATTTT.

This clone was picked up one time. V gene TRBV28 combines with J gene TRBJ1-4; 9 bases map to TRBD1. After removal of 0 bases from V and 6 bases from J, the junction contained 5 bases not matched to a gene. Germline CDR1 reads MDHEN; CDR2 reads SYDVKM. CDR3 size: 16 residues. DNA for the CDR3: TGTGCCAGCAGTTTATGGGGACAGGGAGAATATGAAAAACTGTTTTTT. Translated: CASSLWGQGEYEKLFF.

J is TRBJ2-5 and V is TRBV2, with 8 bases lining up with TRBD1. Germline V gives CDR1 SNHLY, CDR2 FYNNEI. The CDR3 has 15 residues. After removal of 5 bases from V and 1 base from J, the junction contained 6 bases not matched to a gene. This chain's CDR3 is CASSSDRGLQETQYF. DNA for the CDR3: TGTGCCAGCAGTAGTGACAGGGGACTCCAAGAGACCCAGTACTTC.

By frequency in the sample, this clone is medium-sized. The V call is TRBV11-2, the J call TRBJ2-1, with 9 bases fitting TRBD1. The CDR3 extends over 17 amino acids. Looked up from germline, CDR1 is SGHAT and CDR2 is FQNNGV. After removal of 1 base from V and 5 bases from J, the junction contained 9 bases not matched to a gene. CDR3 bases: TGTGCCAGCAGCTTAGCCCTACCGGGACAGGGTCACAATGAGCAGTTCTTC. This translates into CASSLALPGQGHNEQFF.

J is TRBJ2-1 and V is TRBV4-1; D uncertain. Trimming took off 3 bases at V and 0 bases at J, with 12 bases between the two ends. From germline, CDR1 is MGHRA and CDR2 YSYEKL. The CDR3 extends over 16 amino acids. CDR3 residues: CASSQGYGPSYNEQFF. The CDR3 nucleotides read TGCGCCAGCAGCCAGGGCTATGGGCCCTCCTACAATGAGCAGTTCTTC.

This chain uses TRBV28 with TRBJ1-2; 9 positions agree with TRBD1. Trimming removed 4 bases from V and 8 bases from J; junction bases left unmatched: 5. The CDR3 spans 13 residues. CDR1 and CDR2 (germline): MDHEN, SYDVKM. CDR3 DNA sequence: TGTGCCAGCAGTTGGGGACAGGGTTTGGGCTACACCTTC. It encodes CASSWGQGLGYTF.

The table lists this clone with a few counts. The V gene is TRBV27, the J gene TRBJ2-7; D gene ambiguous. CDR3 length: 13 residues. The V and J ends lost 0 bases and 5 bases respectively, with 8 bases between them. CDR1 and CDR2 from the germline V gene are MNHEY and SMNVEV (reference sequence). CDR3 in amino acids: CASSLSRFDEQYF. CDR3 DNA: TGTGCCAGCAGTTTATCGAGATTCGACGAGCAGTACTTC.

The gene calls are TRBV7-9 and TRBJ2-3; weak D call: TRBD1 (5 bases). The CDR3 is made up of 16 amino acids. V lost 5 bases and J lost 4, with 19 bases in between. Per germline, CDR1 SEHNR and CDR2 FQNEAQ (reference sequence). In DNA, the CDR3 is TGTGCCAGCAGCCCCAGACAGAAGAGCATTTCAGATACGCAGTATTTT. Protein product: CASSPRQKSISDTQYF.

The rearrangement links TRBV4-2 to TRBJ1-1; a weak D match, TRBD1 (6 bases). CDR3 length: 13 residues. CDR1 is LGHNA, CDR2 YNFKEQ, per germline. V lost 3 bases and J 5 bases, leaving 10 bases between the germline ends. The CDR3 sequence: CASSHGGQTEAFF. DNA for the CDR3: TGTGCCAGCAGCCACGGGGGGCAAACTGAAGCTTTCTTT.

The gene calls are TRBV7-9 and TRBJ2-2; D call uncertain. This CDR3 is 15 amino acids long. The germline V gene encodes CDR1 SEHNR and CDR2 FQNEAQ (reference sequence). Trimming left V 1 base short and J 1 base short, with 7 bases between. CDR3 coding DNA: TGTGCCAGCAGCTTAGATTCAGGGAACACCGGGGAGCTGTTTTTT. Translating it yields CASSLDSGNTGELFF.

This chain links TRBV5-1 with TRBJ2-6; D possibly corresponds to TRBD1 (5 bases). Germline-derived CDR1 and CDR2 are SGHRS and YFSETQ. The CDR3 is 15 residues long. Between the trimmed V and J ends, which lost 2 bases and 2 bases, there was a span of 8 bases. CDR3 sequence: CASSFSGTGANVLTF. The CDR3 DNA reads TGCGCCAGCAGCTTCTCAGGGACTGGGGCCAACGTCCTGACTTTC.

This sequence joins TRBV27 and TRBJ1-4; TRBD1 might be the D (5 bases). The V gene lost 6 bases and the J gene lost 7 bases, with 6 bases spanning the gap. The germline V gene encodes CDR1 MNHEY and CDR2 SMNVEV (reference sequence). The CDR3 loop spans 11 amino acids. CDR3 protein: CASRGVEKLFF. CDR3 DNA: TGTGCCAGCAGAGGGGTTGAAAAACTGTTTTTT.

The V gene is TRBV6-2 or TRBV6-3, the J gene TRBJ2-7, with 8 bases fitting TRBD2. The CDR3 length is 17 residues. Trimming took 5 bases from V and 2 from J; bases not matched to a gene: 14. Germline-derived CDR1 and CDR2 are MNHEY and SVGEGT. The CDR3 here is CASSQRPLSGVPYEQYF. In nucleotides, the CDR3 is TGTGCCAGCAGTCAACGGCCCCTTAGCGGGGTACCCTACGAGCAGTACTTC.

This clone appeared a few times. This chain links TRBV27 with TRBJ2-3, with 7 bases identical to TRBD1. Germline V gene data show CDR1 as MNHEY and CDR2 as SMNVEV (reference sequence). V was clipped by 4 bases and J by 2 bases; unmatched bases: 9. The CDR3 covers 16 residues. CDR3: CASSSAWDSYTDTQYF. The CDR3 DNA follows: TGTGCCAGCAGTTCGGCTTGGGACAGTTACACAGATACGCAGTATTTT.

The chain employs TRBV10-2 and TRBJ2-7; 7 nucleotides align to TRBD2. CDR1 is WSHSY and CDR2 is SAAADI in the germline V gene. V lost 8 bases, J lost 4 bases, and 2 bases stayed unmatched. CDR3 length: 11 amino acids. The CDR3 nucleotides read TGCGCCAGCGGGGAGGGGTACGAGCAGTACGTC. Amino acid sequence: CASGEGYEQYV.

The V call is TRBV18, the J call TRBJ1-2; maybe TRBD1 (5 bases). CDR1 and CDR2 from the germline V gene are KGHSH and LQKENI. Trimming stripped 2 bases from V and 4 bases from J, with 11 bases between. The CDR3 has 14 amino acids. The CDR3 sequence is CASSPSETVYGYTF. In DNA form, the CDR3 reads TGTGCCAGCTCACCATCCGAGACAGTCTATGGCTACACCTTC.

This chain uses TRBV6-5 with TRBJ2-7, with D possibly TRBD1 on 6 matching bases. Germline lookup yields CDR1 MNHEY and CDR2 SVGAGI. The CDR3 covers 13 residues. Deletions cut 6 bases from V and 3 bases from J, with 12 bases between. In DNA, the CDR3 is TGTGCCAGCAGGACAGGTTCTATCTACGAGCAGTACTTC. Protein: CASRTGSIYEQYF.

The chain is built from TRBV5-6 and TRBJ1-2; 7 nucleotides line up with TRBD1. Losses at the gene ends were 0 bases for V and 7 bases for J; bases not matched to a gene: 9. CDR3 length equals 15 residues. Per the germline V gene, CDR1 is SGHDT and CDR2 is YYEEEE. CDR3 protein: CASSLDPGTVGGYTF. The CDR3 region has the DNA TGTGCCAGCAGCTTGGATCCCGGGACAGTAGGTGGCTACACCTTC.